This TCR beta chain comes out of a study of OX40 agonist ivuxolimab in advanced cancers. Study-level information: Dose-escalation patients were diagnosed with hepatocellular carcinoma, melanoma, renal cell cancer or head and neck cancer.

Germline values: CDR1 SGHRS, CDR2 YFSETQ. The CDR3 is made up of 15 amino acids. V dropped 4 bases and J dropped 5; count of bases not matched to a gene: 7. Clones were read by immunoSEQ multiplex PCR, and TCRdb kept only the in-frame ones, dropping some. The sample includes tens of thousands of clones, less than 90% of them seen just once. Patients were ineligible given autoimmune disease history or systemic immunosuppression. The sequencing here drew on CD4+ or CD8+ T cells sorted from blood, taken in a trial of the OX40 agonist ivuxolimab. The TCR was taken from an adult with an advanced solid tumor such as melanoma, head and neck, liver or kidney cancer. The rearrangement uses TRBV5-1 and TRBJ1-2; 11 bases map to TRBD1. CDR3 loop: CASSLGQGASYGYTF. CDR3 in DNA: TGCGCCAGCAGCCTCGGACAGGGGGCAAGTTATGGCTACACCTTC.